Listed here are 25 T cell receptor beta chains from one sample, sequenced in a study of T cells in Graves' hyperthyroidism and ophthalmopathy. The TCR beta CDR3 regions underwent amplification using RNA transcripts as the source. Primed by the HTBI set, a first-round RT-PCR was run on the TCR CDR3. TCRdb re-called the multiplex PCR reads with MiXCR, one entry per CDR3 protein. The table includes approximately 490,000 distinct CDR3 sequences, roughly 22% detected once. Sequencing was carried out using blood. Source of these receptors: a woman in her seventies with Graves' ophthalmopathy.

This chain uses TRBV5-1 with TRBJ2-7, with 8 bases that match TRBD2. From germline, CDR1 is SGHRS and CDR2 YFSETQ. The CDR3 consists of 14 residues. The junction had 8 bases not matched to a gene; V was cut back by 4 bases and J by 5 bases. CDR3 region: CASSLLAEDHEQYF. CDR3 bases: TGCGCCAGCAGCCTACTAGCGGAGGACCACGAGCAGTACTTC.

This clonotype occurred a few times. CDR3 in amino acids: CASTPTGSGNTIYF. The CDR3 bases are TGTGCCAGCACCCCGACAGGGTCTGGAAACACCATATATTTT. The chain links TRBV12-3 or TRBV12-4 to TRBJ1-3; 7 nucleotides align to TRBD1. The CDR3 is 14 amino acids. Trimming at V came to 7 bases and at J to 1 base, leaving 4 bases not matched to a gene.

This chain joins TRBV18 and TRBJ2-1; 10 nucleotides agree with TRBD1. After removal of 3 bases from V and 10 bases from J, the junction contained 12 bases not matched to a gene. The CDR3 is made up of 16 amino acids. CDR1 and CDR2 from the germline V gene are KGHSH and LQKENI. CDR3 in DNA: TGTGCCAGCTCACCCCTCCGGGACAGGGGCTTTGGGGAGCAGTTCTTC. Its translation: CASSPLRDRGFGEQFF.

This chain uses TRBV7-3 with TRBJ2-2; D may match TRBD1 or TRBD2 (5 bases each). The CDR3 spans 15 residues. The V end was cut by 6 bases, the J end by 4 bases, with 15 bases between. Germline CDR1 reads SGHTA; CDR2 reads FQGTGA. The chain's CDR3 is CASSLGPGTTGELFF. The DNA of the CDR3 is TGTGCCAGCAGTCTCGGTCCCGGGACCACCGGGGAGCTGTTTTTT.

This clonotype occurred a few times. This chain connects TRBV30 to TRBJ1-1; unclear D gene. CDR1 and CDR2 (germline): GTSNPN, SVGIG (reference sequence). CDR3 length equals 16 residues. V was trimmed by 1 base and J by 3 bases, leaving 18 bases between them. The CDR3 loop reads CAWSAILYPRDTEAFF. The CDR3 bases are TGTGCCTGGAGTGCAATCTTGTACCCCCGGGACACTGAAGCTTTCTTT.

This clonotype has only one observation. This sequence joins TRBV4-1 and TRBJ2-7; the match to TRBD2 covers 9 bases. The J segment lost 5 bases and the V segment lost 4 bases, leaving 9 bases of the junction unmatched. Germline V gives CDR1 MGHRA, CDR2 YSYEKL. The CDR3 has 15 residues. CDR3 residues: CASSPWGTSFNEQYF. The CDR3 DNA reads TGCGCCAGCAGCCCCTGGGGGACTAGCTTTAACGAGCAGTACTTC.

The chain uses TRBV27 and TRBJ1-1; D remains ambiguous. This CDR3 spans 15 amino acids. V was trimmed by 5 bases and J by 1 base, leaving 14 bases between them. The germline V gene has CDR1 MNHEY and CDR2 SMNVEV (reference sequence). CDR3 sequence: CASSRNLLPNTEAFF. CDR3 bases: TGTGCCAGCAGTCGAAATTTGCTTCCGAACACTGAAGCTTTCTTT.

The chain combines TRBV20-1 with TRBJ2-3; D possibly corresponds to TRBD2 (6 bases). Trimming removed 5 bases from V and 2 bases from J, with 11 bases in between. The CDR3 has 13 residues. The germline gives CDR1 DFQATT, CDR2 SNEGSKA (reference sequence). The CDR3 DNA is TGCAGTGCTTTTAGCGGAATCACAGATACGCAGTATTTT. Amino acids: CSAFSGITDTQYF.

This sequence joins TRBV5-1 and TRBJ2-1; TRBD2 agrees at 7 bases. The trim removed 0 bases at V and 3 bases at J, leaving 3 bases unmatched. The CDR3 covers 15 residues. Per germline, CDR1 SGHRS and CDR2 YFSETQ. In DNA, the CDR3 is TGCGCCAGCAGCTTGGTAGCGGGTAGCTACAATGAGCAGTTCTTC. This translates into CASSLVAGSYNEQFF.

This rearrangement joins TRBV20-1 to TRBJ2-2; perhaps TRBD2 as D (6 bases). The V and J ends lost 4 bases and 3 bases respectively, with 12 bases between them. Germline lookup yields CDR1 DFQATT and CDR2 SNEGSKA (reference sequence). The CDR3 loop spans 14 amino acids. CDR3 sequence: CSATPGVHTGELFF. CDR3 DNA sequence: TGCAGTGCTACTCCGGGAGTCCACACCGGGGAGCTGTTTTTT.

This clonotype was seen many times. This chain links TRBV6-1 with TRBJ2-4, with D possibly matching TRBD2 (5 bases). The CDR3 totals 12 residues. Germline values: CDR1 MNHNS, CDR2 SASEGT. Trimming cost V 5 bases and J 8 bases, with 10 bases left between them. The CDR3 protein is CASSRRGDIQYF. In nucleotides, the CDR3 is TGTGCCAGCAGTCGACGGGGAGACATTCAGTACTTC.

V gene TRBV3-1 combines with J gene TRBJ2-3, with 9 bases identical to TRBD2. After removal of 2 bases from V and 2 bases from J, the junction contained 8 bases not matched to a gene. This CDR3 contains 17 residues. CDR1 is LGHDT and CDR2 is YNNKEL in the germline V gene (reference sequence). CDR3 sequence (DNA): TGTGCCAGCAGCCAATTCAGCGGGGGGAGTTCCACAGATACGCAGTATTTT. Translated: CASSQFSGGSSTDTQYF.

This clonotype was seen at least ten times. The chain carries TRBV6-2 or TRBV6-3 and TRBJ2-3; tentative D call: TRBD1 (5 bases). Germline lookup yields CDR1 MNHEY and CDR2 SVGEGT. The CDR3 contains 16 residues. V was cut by 4 bases and J by 0 bases, with 14 bases left in between. CDR3 sequence: CASSSRRAPSTDTQYF. CDR3 in DNA: TGTGCCAGCAGTTCGCGCAGGGCACCTAGCACAGATACGCAGTATTTT.

The chain links TRBV30 to TRBJ2-5; 9 bases are shared with TRBD2. Trimming at V came to 4 bases and at J to 0 bases, leaving 6 bases not matched to a gene. The CDR3 is 15 amino acids. The germline CDR1 and CDR2 sequences are GTSNPN and SVGIG (reference sequence). The DNA for the CDR3 is TGTGCCTGGATTCGGGCGGGAGGGTACCAAGAGACCCAGTACTTC. As protein: CAWIRAGGYQETQYF.

This clonotype occurred many times. The chain has TRBV12-3 or TRBV12-4 and TRBJ2-7, with 16 bases that match TRBD2. The CDR3 runs to 16 residues. With V trimmed by 3 bases and J by 2 bases, 1 base remained unmatched. Here the CDR3 DNA reads TGTGCCAGCAGTTTTGGGACTAGCGGGAGGGCCTACGAGCAGTACTTC. As protein: CASSFGTSGRAYEQYF.

This clonotype occurred many times. This rearrangement joins TRBV28 to TRBJ1-1; D might be TRBD1 (6 bases). Germline V CDR1 and CDR2: MDHEN, SYDVKM. The V end lost 8 bases, the J end lost 0 bases, and 13 bases lay between the germline ends. The CDR3 is 14 amino acids. As DNA, the CDR3 is TGTGCCAGCTTAGGGGGTGGGATGAACACTGAAGCTTTCTTT. Its translation is CASLGGGMNTEAFF.

This clonotype was picked up a small number of times. The gene calls are TRBV5-1 and TRBJ2-1; 12 nucleotides agree with TRBD2. The CDR3 is made up of 16 amino acids. Germline CDR1 is SGHRS and CDR2 is YFSETQ. V trimming: 3 bases; J trimming: 8 bases; junction bases outside the gene matches: 9. CDR3 DNA sequence: TGCGCCAGCAGCTGGGCGACTAGCGGGAGAATGGATGAGCAGTTCTTC. Protein product: CASSWATSGRMDEQFF.

This clonotype was seen only a few times. CDR3 in amino acids: CASSPRGGPSTEAFF. For the CDR3, the DNA is TGTGCCAGCAGTCCGCGCGGGGGCCCGAGCACTGAAGCTTTCTTT. The chain combines TRBV6-1 with TRBJ1-1, with D possibly TRBD1 on 6 matching bases. Germline V gives CDR1 MNHNS, CDR2 SASEGT. Trimming removed 5 bases from V and 4 bases from J, with 17 bases in between. The CDR3 length is 15 residues.

The chain couples TRBV6-1 to TRBJ1-1; no clear D. Germline CDR1 reads MNHNS; CDR2 reads SASEGT. V shed 5 bases and J shed 1 base, with 5 bases lying between them. The CDR3 is 12 residues long. The CDR3 protein is CASSRKNTEAFF. CDR3 bases: TGTGCCAGCAGTAGGAAGAACACTGAAGCTTTCTTT.

This clonotype has only a few counts. The gene calls are TRBV18 and TRBJ2-7; D remains unclear. The CDR3 loop spans 11 amino acids. V lost 9 bases and J lost 4, with 10 bases in between. CDR1 is KGHSH and CDR2 is LQKENI in the germline V gene. In DNA form, the CDR3 reads TGTGCCAGTCATGGACCGTACGAGCAGTACTTC. Protein product: CASHGPYEQYF.

The chain employs TRBV7-9 and TRBJ2-2; D gene uncertain. Germline V gives CDR1 SEHNR, CDR2 FQNEAQ (reference sequence). The CDR3 extends over 14 amino acids. Trimming pared 1 base from V and 8 bases from J, leaving 11 bases between. The CDR3 DNA reads as TGTGCCAGCAGCTTAGACGGTGGAAGTGGGGAGCTGTTTTTT. It encodes CASSLDGGSGELFF.

This clonotype was found many times. J is TRBJ2-7 and V is TRBV4-1, with D hard to call. The germline V gene has CDR1 MGHRA and CDR2 YSYEKL. Trimming took 0 bases from V and 2 from J, leaving 8 bases between them. The CDR3 runs 14 residues. The CDR3 region is CASSQEAGTYEQYF. CDR3 DNA sequence: TGCGCCAGCAGCCAAGAGGCAGGAACCTACGAGCAGTACTTC.

In DNA, the CDR3 is TGTGCCAGCAGCGATACGGCTGGATTCCGGGTCTACGAGCAGTACTTC. It specifies CASSDTAGFRVYEQYF. The V gene is TRBV13, the J gene TRBJ2-7; no firm D call. The CDR3 covers 16 residues. Germline V gives CDR1 PRHDT, CDR2 FYEKMQ (reference sequence). Trimming removed 5 bases from V and 3 bases from J, with 20 bases in between.

J is TRBJ2-7 and V is TRBV6-1, with D perhaps matching TRBD2 (5 bases). There are 14 residues in the CDR3. V was cut by 3 bases and J by 0 bases, with 9 bases left in between. Germline V gives CDR1 MNHNS, CDR2 SASEGT. The CDR3 loop reads CASSEVSGSYEQYF. The CDR3 DNA follows: TGTGCCAGCAGTGAGGTGAGCGGCTCCTACGAGCAGTACTTC.

There are many counts of this clonotype. The chain joins TRBV11-2 to TRBJ2-1, with TRBD1 matching 10 bases. This CDR3 comprises 16 residues. Germline V gene data show CDR1 as SGHAT and CDR2 as FQNNGV. Unmatched junction bases numbered 11, after V lost 4 bases and J lost 8 bases. The CDR3 here is CASSSTGTGVRYEQFF. In DNA form, the CDR3 reads TGTGCCAGCAGCTCGACCGGGACAGGGGTAAGGTATGAGCAGTTCTTC.